This T cell receptor (beta chain) was captured in a study of T-cell memory formation after mild COVID-19. Germline trimming cut 6 bases from V and 2 bases from J; bases unmatched to any gene: 11. CDR3 length equals 15 residues. The germline V gene has CDR1 SGHNT and CDR2 YYREEE (reference sequence). In the case of this clonotype: Its antigen is not identified.

Study outcomes and limitations: Among CD4+ contracting clones, most were CM and EM, and CD8+ ones EMRA. CD4/CD8 balance held among clones contracting day 15 to 85, and later expanders leaned CD4+. Some SARS-CoV-2-responding clones were already detected in memory before infection.

5'RACE, which relied on constant-segment primers, yielded TCR alpha and TCR beta cDNA libraries carrying sample barcodes and UMIs. TCRdb reanalysed the 5' RACE reads using MiXCR and keeps one entry per CDR3 protein. This table has more than 450,000 distinct CDR3 sequences, over 15% appearing once. Sequencing was performed on PBMCs or a T cell subset sorted from them (not recorded which). V and J are TRBV5-4 and TRBJ2-7; TRBD2 matches at 7 bases. The origin of this receptor is an adult woman who had mild COVID-19 (a few samples of this study predate the infection). Cell type and time point are not known. Written as DNA, the CDR3 is TGTGCCAGCACAACGGGAGGCTCCGGAGCCTACGAGCAGTACTTC. Amino acids: CASTTGGSGAYEQYF.